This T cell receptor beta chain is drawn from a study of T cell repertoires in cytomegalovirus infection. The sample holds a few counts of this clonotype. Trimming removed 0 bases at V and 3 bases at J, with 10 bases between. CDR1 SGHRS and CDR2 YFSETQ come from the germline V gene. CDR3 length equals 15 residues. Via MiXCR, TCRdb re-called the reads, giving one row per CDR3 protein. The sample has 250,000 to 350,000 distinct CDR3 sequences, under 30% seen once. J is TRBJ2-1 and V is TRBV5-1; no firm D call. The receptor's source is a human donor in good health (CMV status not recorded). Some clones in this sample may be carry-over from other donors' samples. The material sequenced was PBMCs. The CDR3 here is CASSLESPSYNEQFF. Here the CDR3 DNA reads TGCGCCAGCAGCTTGGAGTCACCCAGCTACAATGAGCAGTTCTTC.